The rows below give T cell receptor beta chains drawn from one sample of a study of memory CD4+ T cells and cytomegalovirus serostatus. Sequencing used immunoSEQ multiplex PCR; TCRdb keeps in-frame clones, though not all of them. Found here are 50,000 to 75,000 clones, 82% of them singletons; the top ten hold about 0.8%. Sequences were obtained from memory CD4+ T cells from blood. The source is an adult in good health and CMV-seronegative. Each CDR3 is given with its conserved first and last residue. A D gene is named only where the DNA matches it firmly. Expanded clones get a size class; other rows say once, few or many, or leave the size out.

>-|13|TRBJ2-5|TRBV7-7|once
CASAGGSLETQYF
TGTGCCAGCGCTGGGGGTAGTCTAGAGACCCAGTACTTC
>-|17|TRBJ1-3|TRBV4-1|-
CASSQVLGERFGNTIYF
TGCGCCAGCAGCCAAGTGCTCGGAGAGCGCTTTGGAAACACCATATATTTT
>-|14|TRBJ1-1|TRBV5-1|-
CASSSYITNTEAFF
TGCGCCAGCAGCTCCTACATCACGAACACTGAAGCTTTCTTT
>-|13|TRBJ1-1|TRBV2|-
CASSAREVGEAFF
TGTGCCAGCAGTGCCAGGGAAGTAGGGGAAGCTTTCTTT
>-|14|TRBJ2-7|TRBV6-1|-
CASPNPGPSYEQYF
TGTGCCAGCCCGAATCCCGGGCCCAGCTACGAGCAGTACTTC
>-|15|TRBJ2-1|TRBV7-9|few
CASSLGFLSYNEQFF
TGTGCCAGCAGCCTGGGTTTCCTGTCCTACAATGAGCAGTTCTTC
>-|16|TRBJ2-2|TRBV7-6|-
CASSFAPGSRTGELFF
TGTGCCAGCAGCTTTGCCCCAGGGTCTCGCACCGGGGAGCTGTTTTTT
>TRBD1|14|TRBJ2-7|TRBV9|-
CASSAGQKVGEQYF
TGTGCCAGCAGCGCGGGACAGAAAGTGGGCGAGCAGTACTTC
>-|12|TRBJ2-3|TRBV7-2|-
CASSLVPDTQYF
TGTGCCAGCAGCTTAGTACCAGATACGCAGTATTTT
>-|12|TRBJ2-3|TRBV5-1|-
CASKEGTDTQYF
TGCGCCAGCAAGGAGGGGACAGATACGCAGTATTTT
>TRBD2|15|TRBJ2-1|TRBV29-1|once
CSVESPAGRYNEQFF
TGCAGCGTTGAGAGCCCAGCGGGGAGATACAATGAGCAGTTCTTC
>TRBD1|18|TRBJ1-2|TRBV5-1|-
CASSPLPGQKTSNYGYTF
TGCGCCAGCAGCCCCCTTCCGGGACAGAAAACGAGCAACTATGGCTACACCTTC
>TRBD1|16|TRBJ2-7|TRBV5-1|-
CASSLALGQGVYEQYF
TGCGCCAGCAGCTTGGCGCTGGGACAGGGGGTCTACGAGCAGTACTTC
>-|16|TRBJ2-6|TRBV19|few
CASSSGLSLMANVLTF
TGTGCCAGTAGTTCAGGGCTATCTCTGATGGCCAACGTCCTGACTTTC
>TRBD1|19|TRBJ2-6|TRBV6-1|-
CASSVLGTGGGSGANVLTF
TGTGCCAGCAGTGTCCTCGGGACAGGTGGGGGATCTGGGGCCAACGTCCTGACTTTC
>-|14|TRBJ2-1|TRBV18|-
CASSLQGGQGEQFF
TGTGCCAGCTCACTACAGGGCGGGCAGGGTGAGCAGTTCTTC
>TRBD1|15|TRBJ1-4|TRBV19|-
CASSTRGTVVGKLFF
TGTGCCAGTAGTACTCGGGGGACAGTGGTTGGAAAACTGTTTTTT
>-|14|TRBJ2-7|TRBV18|-
CASSPGGGGNEQYF
TGTGCCAGTTCCCCTGGAGGCGGAGGGAACGAGCAGTACTTC
>-|15|TRBJ2-1|TRBV5-6|-
CASSTLTQEFNEQFF
TGTGCCAGCAGCACCCTTACTCAGGAATTCAATGAGCAGTTCTTC
>-|17|TRBJ2-4|TRBV28|-
CASSFEGGGSAKNIQYF
TGTGCCAGCAGTTTTGAGGGAGGGGGTTCCGCCAAAAACATTCAGTACTTC
>-|13|TRBJ1-1|TRBV7-9|-
CASSATENTEAFF
TGTGCCAGCAGCGCAACAGAGAACACTGAAGCTTTCTTT
>TRBD1|14|TRBJ1-6|TRBV30|-
CAWSGRQGKAPLHF
TGTGCCTGGAGTGGCCGACAGGGCAAGGCACCCCTCCACTTT
>TRBD1|14|TRBJ2-3|TRBV12-5|-
CASGTQQGTDTQYF
TGTGCTAGTGGCACCCAACAGGGGACAGATACGCAGTATTTT
>-|14|TRBJ2-1|TRBV2|-
CASSEGGARNEQFF
TGTGCCAGCAGTGAGGGGGGGGCGCGGAATGAGCAGTTCTTC
>TRBD2|15|TRBJ2-1|TRBV11-2|-
CASSWTSGGANEQFF
TGTGCCAGCAGTTGGACTAGCGGGGGGGCCAATGAGCAGTTCTTC
>-|13|TRBJ1-1|TRBV6-1|-
CASSPQGKLEAFF
TGTGCCAGCAGTCCACAAGGGAAGTTGGAAGCTTTCTTT
>-|14|TRBJ1-5|TRBV13|medium-sized
CASSRGGSNQPQHF
TGTGCCAGCAGCCGGGGCGGAAGCAATCAGCCCCAGCATTTT
>-|14|TRBJ1-2|TRBV6-6|-
CASTSEQKNYGYTF
TGTGCCAGCACCTCGGAGCAGAAGAACTATGGCTACACCTTC
>-|15|TRBJ1-5|TRBV28|once
CASSLAGNPYQPQHF
TGTGCCAGCAGTCTGGCAGGGAACCCCTACCAGCCCCAGCATTTT
>TRBD2|16|TRBJ2-2|TRBV27|-
CASSFGAGGPTGELFF
TGTGCCAGCAGTTTTGGAGCGGGAGGCCCCACCGGGGAGCTGTTTTTT
>-|14|TRBJ1-2|TRBV7-9|-
CASSRIREPYGYTF
TGTGCCAGCAGCCGCATCAGGGAACCCTATGGCTACACCTTC
>TRBD1|17|TRBJ1-1|TRBV7-9|-
CASSLGRGQGIDTEAFF
TGTGCCAGCAGCCTAGGCCGGGGACAGGGGATCGACACTGAAGCTTTCTTT
>TRBD2|15|TRBJ2-1|TRBV11-3|-
CASSVDGRAGGEQFF
TGTGCCAGCAGCGTGGACGGGAGGGCCGGCGGGGAGCAGTTCTTC
>TRBD2|16|TRBJ2-2|TRBV29-1|-
CSAGTPGTSSTGELFF
TGCAGCGCCGGGACCCCCGGGACTAGCTCGACCGGGGAGCTGTTTTTT
>-|13|TRBJ1-4|TRBV10-3|few
CAISGLMGEKLFF
TGTGCCATCAGTGGGTTGATGGGTGAAAAACTGTTTTTT
>-|13|TRBJ1-2|TRBV6-5|-
CATYRAGGAGYTF
TGTGCCACCTATAGGGCTGGGGGCGCAGGCTACACCTTC
>TRBD1|14|TRBJ2-7|TRBV7-9|once
CASSSWTGTYEQYF
TGTGCCAGCAGCTCCTGGACAGGGACGTACGAGCAGTACTTC
>-|15|TRBJ1-5|TRBV21-1|few
CARGLRVNSNQPQHF
TGTGCCAGAGGGCTGAGGGTCAATAGCAATCAGCCCCAGCATTTT
>-|15|TRBJ1-6|TRBV5-1|-
CASSLAPTYNSPLHF
TGCGCCAGCAGCTTGGCCCCGACCTATAATTCACCCCTCCACTTT
>TRBD1|15|TRBJ2-3|TRBV5-1|-
CASTTGGGFTDTQYF
TGCGCCAGCACGACAGGGGGCGGCTTCACAGATACGCAGTATTTT
>-|14|TRBJ1-1|TRBV5-1|-
CASSFITGRTEAFF
TGCGCCAGCAGCTTTATTACAGGGAGGACTGAAGCTTTCTTT
>-|13|TRBJ1-2|TRBV2|few
CASSEVGTDGYTF
TGTGCCAGCAGTGAGGTTGGGACGGATGGCTACACCTTC
>-|14|TRBJ1-1|TRBV18|-
CASSPGSLNTEAFF
TGTGCCAGCTCACCAGGGTCGTTGAACACTGAAGCTTTCTTT
>TRBD2|17|TRBJ2-1|TRBV2|-
CASSERGLAGANNEQFF
TGTGCCAGCAGTGAAAGGGGCCTAGCGGGAGCCAACAATGAGCAGTTCTTC
>-|15|TRBJ2-3|TRBV19|-
CASSWGRPGADTQYF
TGTGCCAGTAGTTGGGGGAGGCCTGGCGCAGATACGCAGTATTTT
>TRBD2|18|TRBJ2-5|TRBV28|-
CASSSPGTSGRRGKTQYF
TGTGCCAGCAGTTCACCCGGGACTAGCGGGAGGAGAGGGAAGACCCAGTACTTC
>-|13|TRBJ1-1|TRBV19|-
CASRPDGASEAFF
TGTGCCAGTAGACCCGATGGGGCCTCTGAAGCTTTCTTT
>TRBD2|15|TRBJ2-3|TRBV5-4|-
CASSYRTSGMDTQYF
TGTGCCAGCAGTTATAGGACTAGCGGGATGGATACGCAGTATTTT